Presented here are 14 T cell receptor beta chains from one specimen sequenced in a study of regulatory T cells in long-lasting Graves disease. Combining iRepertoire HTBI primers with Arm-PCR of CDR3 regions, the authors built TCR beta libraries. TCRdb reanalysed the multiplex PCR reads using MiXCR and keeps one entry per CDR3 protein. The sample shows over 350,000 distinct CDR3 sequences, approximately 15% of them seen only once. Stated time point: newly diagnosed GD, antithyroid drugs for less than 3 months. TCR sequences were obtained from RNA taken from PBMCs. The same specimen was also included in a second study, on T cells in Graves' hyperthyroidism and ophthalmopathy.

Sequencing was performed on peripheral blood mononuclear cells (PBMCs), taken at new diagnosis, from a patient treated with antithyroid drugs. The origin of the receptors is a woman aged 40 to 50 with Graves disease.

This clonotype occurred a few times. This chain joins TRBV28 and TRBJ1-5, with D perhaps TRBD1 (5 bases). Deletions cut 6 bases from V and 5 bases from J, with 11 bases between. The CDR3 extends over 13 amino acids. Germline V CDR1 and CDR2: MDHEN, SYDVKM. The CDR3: CASRRDLYQPQHF. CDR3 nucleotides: TGTGCCAGCAGGCGGGACCTATATCAGCCCCAGCATTTT.

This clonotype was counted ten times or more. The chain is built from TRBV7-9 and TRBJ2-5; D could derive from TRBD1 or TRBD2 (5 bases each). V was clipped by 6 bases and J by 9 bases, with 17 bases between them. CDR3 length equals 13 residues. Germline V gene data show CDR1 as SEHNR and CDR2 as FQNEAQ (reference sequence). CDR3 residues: CASRYGDGQAQYF. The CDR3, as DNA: TGTGCCAGCAGGTACGGGGACGGCCAAGCCCAGTACTTC. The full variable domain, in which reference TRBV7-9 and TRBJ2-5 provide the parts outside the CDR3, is DTGVSQNPRHKITKRGQNVTFRCDPISEHNRLYWYRQTLGQGPEFLTYFQNEAQLEKSRLLSDRFSAERPKGSFSTLEIQRTEQGDSAMYLCASRYGDGQAQYFGPGTRLLVL.

CDR3 in amino acids: CASSLVGTPRTGELFF. The CDR3 coding sequence is TGTGCCAGCAGCTTAGTCGGGACACCACGCACCGGGGAGCTGTTTTTT. The chain uses TRBV7-9 and TRBJ2-2; a weak D match, TRBD1 (6 bases). The germline V and J ends were trimmed by 1 base and 4 bases, with 13 bases remaining between them. The germline gives CDR1 SEHNR, CDR2 FQNEAQ (reference sequence). The CDR3 spans 16 residues.

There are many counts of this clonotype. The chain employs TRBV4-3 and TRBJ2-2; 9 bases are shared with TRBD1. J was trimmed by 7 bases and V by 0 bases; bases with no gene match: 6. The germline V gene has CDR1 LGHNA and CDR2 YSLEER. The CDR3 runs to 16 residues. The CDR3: CASSQDRGQGGGELFF. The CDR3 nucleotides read TGCGCCAGCAGCCAAGATAGGGGACAGGGCGGCGGGGAGCTGTTTTTT.

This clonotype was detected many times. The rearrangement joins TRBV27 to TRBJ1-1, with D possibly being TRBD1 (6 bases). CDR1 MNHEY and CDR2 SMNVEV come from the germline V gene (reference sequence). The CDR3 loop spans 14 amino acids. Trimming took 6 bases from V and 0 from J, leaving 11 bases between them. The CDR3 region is CASSQGHLNTEAFF. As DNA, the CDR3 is TGTGCCAGCAGCCAGGGACACCTGAACACTGAAGCTTTCTTT.

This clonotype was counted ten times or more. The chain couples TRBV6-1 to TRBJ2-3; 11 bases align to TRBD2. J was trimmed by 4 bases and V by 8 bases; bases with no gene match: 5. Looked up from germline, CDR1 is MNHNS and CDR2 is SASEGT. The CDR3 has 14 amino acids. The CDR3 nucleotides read TGTGCCAGCTCGACTAGCGGGATTTCAGATACGCAGTATTTT. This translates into CASSTSGISDTQYF.

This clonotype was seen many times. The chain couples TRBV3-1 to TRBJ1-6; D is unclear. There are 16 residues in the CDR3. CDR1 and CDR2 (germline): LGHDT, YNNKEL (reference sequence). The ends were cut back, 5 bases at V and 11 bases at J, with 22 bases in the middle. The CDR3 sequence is CASSAQTVTSGAPLHF. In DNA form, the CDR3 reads TGTGCCAGCAGCGCGCAGACGGTGACCTCCGGTGCACCCCTCCACTTT.

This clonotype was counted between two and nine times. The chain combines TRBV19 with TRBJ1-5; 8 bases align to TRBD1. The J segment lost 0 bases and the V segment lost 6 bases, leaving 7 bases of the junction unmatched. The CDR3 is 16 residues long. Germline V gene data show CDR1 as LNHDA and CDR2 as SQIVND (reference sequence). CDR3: CASRGQALYSNQPQHF. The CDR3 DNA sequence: TGTGCCAGTAGGGGACAGGCCTTGTATAGCAATCAGCCCCAGCATTTT.

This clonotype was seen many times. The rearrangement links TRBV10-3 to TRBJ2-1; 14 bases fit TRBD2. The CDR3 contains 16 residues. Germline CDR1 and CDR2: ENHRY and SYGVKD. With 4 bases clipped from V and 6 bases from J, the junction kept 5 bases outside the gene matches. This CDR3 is CAISAFGTSGGNEQFF. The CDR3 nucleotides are TGTGCCATCAGTGCCTTCGGGACTAGCGGGGGCAATGAGCAGTTCTTC.

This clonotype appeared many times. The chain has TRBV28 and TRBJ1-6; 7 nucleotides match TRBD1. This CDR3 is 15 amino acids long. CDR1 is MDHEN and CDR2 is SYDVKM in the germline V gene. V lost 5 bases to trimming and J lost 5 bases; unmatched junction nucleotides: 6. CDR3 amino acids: CASSPGDRDNSPLHF. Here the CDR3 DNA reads TGTGCCAGCAGTCCTGGGGACAGAGATAATTCACCCCTCCACTTT.

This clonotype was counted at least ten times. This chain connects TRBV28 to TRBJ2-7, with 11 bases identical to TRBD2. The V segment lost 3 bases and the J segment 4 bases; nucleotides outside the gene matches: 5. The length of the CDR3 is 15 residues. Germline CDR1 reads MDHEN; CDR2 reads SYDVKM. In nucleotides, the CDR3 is TGTGCCAGCAGTTTCGGGACTAGCGGAGGTTACGAGCAGTACTTC. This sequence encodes CASSFGTSGGYEQYF.

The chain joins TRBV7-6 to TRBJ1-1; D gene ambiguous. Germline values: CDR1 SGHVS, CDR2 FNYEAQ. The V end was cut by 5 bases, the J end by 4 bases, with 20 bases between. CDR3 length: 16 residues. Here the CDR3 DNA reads TGTGCCAGCAGCCAATTACCGGGCCCGAGAGGCACTGAAGCTTTCTTT. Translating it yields CASSQLPGPRGTEAFF.

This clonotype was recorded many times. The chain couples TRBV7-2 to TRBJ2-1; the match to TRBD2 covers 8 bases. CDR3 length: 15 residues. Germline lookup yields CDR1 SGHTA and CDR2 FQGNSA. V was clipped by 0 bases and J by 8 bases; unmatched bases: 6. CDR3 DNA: TGTGCCAGCAGCTTAGCGCTTACTAGCGGCGATGAGCAGTTCTTC. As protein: CASSLALTSGDEQFF.

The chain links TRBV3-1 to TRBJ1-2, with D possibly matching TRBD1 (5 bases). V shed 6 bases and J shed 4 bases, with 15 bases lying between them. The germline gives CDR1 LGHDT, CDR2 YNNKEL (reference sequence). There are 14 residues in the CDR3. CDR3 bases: TGTGCCAGCAGTCCCAACCAGGGATCCTATGGCTACACCTTC. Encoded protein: CASSPNQGSYGYTF.